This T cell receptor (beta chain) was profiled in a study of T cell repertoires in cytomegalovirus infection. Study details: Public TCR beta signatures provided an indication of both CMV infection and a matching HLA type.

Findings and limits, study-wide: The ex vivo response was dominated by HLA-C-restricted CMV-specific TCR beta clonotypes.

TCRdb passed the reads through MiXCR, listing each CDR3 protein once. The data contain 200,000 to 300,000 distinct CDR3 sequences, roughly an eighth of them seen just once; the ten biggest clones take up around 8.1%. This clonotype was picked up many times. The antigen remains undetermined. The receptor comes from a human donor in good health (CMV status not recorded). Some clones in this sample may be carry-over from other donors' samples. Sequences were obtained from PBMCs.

The CDR3 protein is CSALTGGKDEQYF. DNA of the CDR3: TGCAGTGCTCTGACAGGGGGCAAAGACGAGCAGTACTTC. The chain carries TRBV20-1 and TRBJ2-7, with TRBD1 matching 10 bases. In germline, CDR1 is DFQATT, CDR2 SNEGSKA (reference sequence). The CDR3 is 13 amino acids. V shed 5 bases, J shed 5 bases, and the junction held 6 bases outside the gene matches.